This entry lists 30 T cell receptor beta chains sequenced from one sample in a study of blood T cell repertoires in COVID-19. Repertoires were generated with immunoSEQ multiplex PCR, while TCRdb's copy carries only in-frame clones and drops some. The sample lists roughly 140,000 clones; 84% were seen once. The sample consisted of peripheral blood. These TCRs come from an elderly woman in a cohort sampled during active or convalescent COVID-19.

This sequence joins TRBV12-3 or TRBV12-4 and TRBJ2-3; D unclear. Trimming cost V 3 bases and J 6 bases, with 10 bases left between them. The CDR3 is made up of 13 amino acids. CDR3 in DNA: TGTGCCAGCAGTTTCTCTCAGGATGATACGCAGTATTTT. Encoded protein: CASSFSQDDTQYF.

The chain employs TRBV5-1 and TRBJ2-5; possibly TRBD1 for D (5 bases). CDR3 length: 14 amino acids. Germline V CDR1 and CDR2: SGHRS, YFSETQ. Trimming removed 2 bases at V and 2 bases at J, with 10 bases between. CDR3 in amino acids: CASSFQGDQETQYF. Here the CDR3 DNA reads TGCGCCAGCAGCTTCCAGGGTGATCAAGAGACCCAGTACTTC.

The rearrangement uses TRBV30 and TRBJ2-3; 15 nucleotides match TRBD2. V trimming: 5 bases; J trimming: 3 bases; junction bases outside the gene matches: 9. Germline V CDR1 and CDR2: GTSNPN, SVGIG (reference sequence). This CDR3 spans 17 amino acids. The DNA of the CDR3 is TGTGCCTGGGCCGGGACTAGCGGGGGGCTTAGGACAGATACGCAGTATTTT. This gives the protein CAWAGTSGGLRTDTQYF.

The rearrangement links TRBV5-6 to TRBJ1-4; perhaps TRBD1 as D (5 bases). The CDR3 has 15 amino acids. Germline V lookup: CDR1 SGHDT, CDR2 YYEEEE. Trimming pared 0 bases from V and 7 bases from J, leaving 13 bases between. For the CDR3, the DNA is TGTGCCAGCAGCTTGGTAGGGGTATCAGGTGAAAAACTGTTTTTT. It is translated as CASSLVGVSGEKLFF.

This chain connects TRBV28 to TRBJ1-4; D may be TRBD1 (5 bases). This CDR3 has 15 amino acids. V gave up 4 bases and J gave up 0 bases, with 9 bases separating them. The germline CDR1 and CDR2 sequences are MDHEN and SYDVKM. CDR3 DNA sequence: TGTGCCAGCAGTTCGACAGACGCAACTAATGAAAAACTGTTTTTT. This codes for CASSSTDATNEKLFF.

The chain combines TRBV6-5 with TRBJ2-1; D possibly corresponds to TRBD2 (6 bases). Germline CDR1 reads MNHEY; CDR2 reads SVGAGI. The CDR3 loop spans 14 amino acids. The ends were cut back, 8 bases at V and 11 bases at J, with 22 bases in the middle. CDR3: CASRRGGRPGKQFF. CDR3 sequence (DNA): TGTGCCAGCCGGAGGGGTGGGCGGCCCGGGAAGCAGTTCTTC.

The chain uses TRBV3-1 (or the pseudogene TRBV3-2) and TRBJ1-4; 8 bases line up with TRBD1. The trim removed 6 bases at V and 3 bases at J, leaving 6 bases unmatched. In germline, CDR1 is LGHDT, CDR2 YNNKEL (reference sequence). CDR3 length: 15 amino acids. CDR3 nucleotides: TGTGCCAGCAGACTGACAGGGGAGGCTAATGAAAAACTGTTTTTT. Protein: CASRLTGEANEKLFF.

The gene calls are TRBV11-1 and TRBJ2-5; 7 positions match TRBD2. V lost 5 bases to trimming and J lost 3 bases; unmatched junction nucleotides: 9. Per germline, CDR1 SGHAT and CDR2 FQDESV (reference sequence). The CDR3 extends over 15 amino acids. This CDR3 is CASSPASAGEETQYF. CDR3 DNA sequence: TGTGCCAGCAGCCCCGCTTCCGCGGGGGAAGAGACCCAGTACTTC. The full variable domain, its missing parts supplied by reference TRBV11-1 and TRBJ2-5, is EAEVAQSPRYKITEKSQAVAFWCDPISGHATLYWYRQILGQGPELLVQFQDESVVDDSQLPKDRFSAERLKGVDSTLKIQPAELGDSAMYLCASSPASAGEETQYFGPGTRLLVL.

The V and J genes are TRBV6-2 or TRBV6-3 and TRBJ1-5; D remains ambiguous. V was cut by 4 bases and J by 2 bases, with 9 bases left in between. This CDR3 is 14 amino acids long. Germline values: CDR1 MNHEY, CDR2 SVGEGT. The CDR3 DNA is TGTGCCAGCAGTTCCATCCGGGGCAATCAGCCCCAGCATTTT. It translates to CASSSIRGNQPQHF.

The rearrangement uses TRBV6-5 and TRBJ1-1; D not certain. This CDR3 region has 13 residues. V gave up 2 bases and J gave up 0 bases, with 4 bases separating them. CDR1 is MNHEY and CDR2 is SVGAGI in the germline V gene. The CDR3 coding sequence is TGTGCCAGCAGTTACGAGTTGAACACTGAAGCTTTCTTT. This sequence encodes CASSYELNTEAFF.

This chain links TRBV20-1 with TRBJ1-1; D remains ambiguous. The germline gives CDR1 DFQATT, CDR2 SNEGSKA (reference sequence). The length of the CDR3 is 11 residues. As DNA, the CDR3 is TGCACCCCTGGACTGGGCACTGAAGCTTTCTTT. This translates into CTPGLGTEAFF.

This sequence joins TRBV11-2 and TRBJ2-7, with 9 bases matching TRBD2. Trimming took 5 bases from V and 2 from J; bases not matched to a gene: 16. The CDR3 has 18 residues. Per the germline V gene, CDR1 is SGHAT and CDR2 is FQNNGV. CDR3 region: CASSPPGSGGLPTYEQYV. The CDR3 DNA is TGTGCCAGCAGCCCGCCGGGTAGCGGGGGCCTACCAACCTACGAGCAGTACGTC.

The J gene is TRBJ1-2, the V gene TRBV28; TRBD1 matches 10 bases. The V and J ends lost 6 bases and 8 bases, in that order; junction bases with no gene match: 6. Germline assignment: CDR1 MDHEN and CDR2 SYDVKM. CDR3 length equals 13 residues. The CDR3 region is CASSTTGGDGYTF. In DNA, the CDR3 is TGTGCCAGCAGCACGACAGGGGGCGACGGCTACACCTTC.

The rearrangement joins TRBV5-1 to TRBJ1-2; TRBD1 might be the D (5 bases). This CDR3 is built from 17 residues. The ends were cut back, 0 bases at V and 4 bases at J, with 19 bases in the middle. Germline CDR1 SGHRS, CDR2 YFSETQ. This CDR3 reads CASSLGLAGTMSYGYTF. The CDR3 bases are TGCGCCAGCAGCTTGGGGCTTGCAGGGACTATGAGCTATGGCTACACCTTC. Full variable domain (outside the CDR3, taken from reference TRBV5-1 and TRBJ1-2): KAGVTQTPRYLIKTRGQQVTLSCSPISGHRSVSWYQQTPGQGLQFLFEYFSETQRNKGNFPGRFSGRQFSNSRSEMNVSTLELGDSALYLCASSLGLAGTMSYGYTFGSGTRLTVV.

This clone was detected once. Here the CDR3 DNA reads TGTGCCAGCAGACACGACAGGGCTACCTACGAGCAGTACTTC. Protein product: CASRHDRATYEQYF. The rearrangement uses TRBV2 and TRBJ2-7; 7 positions match TRBD1. V shed 6 bases, J shed 2 bases, and the junction held 7 bases outside the gene matches. The CDR3 is 14 residues long. The germline V gene has CDR1 SNHLY and CDR2 FYNNEI.

The V and J genes are TRBV4-3 and TRBJ1-5; possible D gene TRBD1, 5 bases. The V end was cut by 5 bases, the J end by 2 bases, with 19 bases between. This CDR3 region has 17 residues. CDR1 and CDR2 from the germline V gene are LGHNA and YSLEER. The CDR3 coding sequence is TGCGCCAGCAGCTCGTCCCCCGACGGACACGGCAATCAGCCCCAGCATTTT. This encodes CASSSSPDGHGNQPQHF.

This chain links TRBV19 with TRBJ2-3, with 7 bases fitting TRBD1. Trimming removed 5 bases from V and 6 bases from J; junction bases left unmatched: 5. The CDR3 consists of 13 residues. Germline V CDR1 and CDR2: LNHDA, SQIVND (reference sequence). The CDR3 DNA reads as TGTGCCAGTAGTTCACAGGGGTGGGATACGCAGTATTTT. Its protein product is CASSSQGWDTQYF.

The V call is TRBV5-6, the J call TRBJ2-5; 7 bases are a match to TRBD1. V shed 0 bases and J 4 bases; nucleotides not matched to a gene: 3. This CDR3 region has 14 residues. The germline gives CDR1 SGHDT, CDR2 YYEEEE. The CDR3 reads CASSLGHRGETQYF. CDR3 sequence (DNA): TGTGCCAGCAGCTTGGGTCACAGGGGAGAGACCCAGTACTTC.

The CDR3 spells CASSDADTYEQYV. The CDR3 DNA reads as TGTGCCAGCTCAGACGCAGACACCTACGAGCAGTACGTC. The chain recombines TRBV18 with TRBJ2-7; D gene uncertain. CDR3 length: 13 residues. V was trimmed by 5 bases and J by 2 bases, leaving 10 bases between them. Germline values: CDR1 KGHSH, CDR2 LQKENI.

This clone was counted a single time. This rearrangement joins TRBV9 to TRBJ2-3; TRBD2 matches 7 bases. Germline CDR1 and CDR2: SGDLS and YYNGEE. The CDR3 sequence is 15 residues long. V gave up 0 bases and J gave up 0 bases; unmatched junction bases: 1. CDR3 DNA: TGTGCCAGCAGCGTAGATAGCGGGAGCACAGATACGCAGTATTTT. This sequence encodes CASSVDSGSTDTQYF.

Here the CDR3 reads CASSLGTGFETQYF. Written as DNA, the CDR3 is TGCGCCAGCAGCTTGGGGACAGGGTTTGAGACCCAGTACTTC. The rearrangement joins TRBV5-1 to TRBJ2-5; TRBD1 agrees at 8 bases. V trimming: 0 bases; J trimming: 5 bases; junction bases outside the gene matches: 3. The CDR3 has 14 amino acids. Germline CDR1 is SGHRS and CDR2 is YFSETQ. Variable domain in full (rest from reference TRBV5-1 and TRBJ2-5): KAGVTQTPRYLIKTRGQQVTLSCSPISGHRSVSWYQQTPGQGLQFLFEYFSETQRNKGNFPGRFSGRQFSNSRSEMNVSTLELGDSALYLCASSLGTGFETQYFGPGTRLLVL.

CDR3 protein: CASSVLGEARSTDTQYF. CDR3 nucleotide sequence: TGTGCCAGCAGCGTACTGGGAGAGGCCCGATCCACAGATACGCAGTATTTT. The chain carries TRBV9 and TRBJ2-3; D possibly corresponds to TRBD2 (5 bases). Trimming cost V 1 base and J 2 bases, with 17 bases left between them. The CDR3 runs 17 residues. Germline V CDR1 and CDR2: SGDLS, YYNGEE.

CDR3 loop: CATSDSSGTGLSYEQYV. The CDR3 bases are TGTGCCACCAGTGATTCCTCCGGGACAGGGCTATCCTACGAGCAGTACGTC. This chain uses TRBV24-1 with TRBJ2-7; 9 bases are shared with TRBD1. The CDR3 loop spans 17 amino acids. CDR1 KGHDR and CDR2 SFDVKD come from the germline V gene. V was pared by 2 bases and J by 1 base, with 8 bases of the junction left unmatched.

V gene TRBV27 combines with J gene TRBJ1-1, with a weak D call TRBD1 (5 bases). CDR3 length: 15 residues. Germline CDR1 MNHEY, CDR2 SMNVEV (reference sequence). V gave up 4 bases and J gave up 5 bases, with 17 bases separating them. The CDR3 sequence is CASSSFAGKGTEAFF. As DNA, the CDR3 is TGTGCCAGCAGTTCTTTCGCAGGGAAGGGGACTGAAGCTTTCTTT.

The rearrangement joins TRBV14 to TRBJ1-2, with D possibly TRBD1 on 5 matching bases. V lost 4 bases and J lost 4, with 16 bases in between. The CDR3 contains 15 residues. CDR1 is SGHDN, CDR2 FVKESK, per germline. The CDR3 here is CASSRAGKGSYGYTF. The CDR3 coding sequence is TGTGCCAGCAGCCGGGCGGGGAAGGGGTCCTATGGCTACACCTTC.

The gene calls are TRBV29-1 and TRBJ2-1; TRBD2 matches at 10 bases. CDR3 size: 15 residues. With V trimmed by 4 bases and J by 4 bases, 7 bases remained unmatched. In germline, CDR1 is SQVTM, CDR2 ANQGSEA. CDR3 nucleotide sequence: TGCAGCGTTGTGAGGCTAGCGGGGGTATACAATGAGCAGTTCTTC. It specifies CSVVRLAGVYNEQFF.

The chain joins TRBV13 to TRBJ2-2; perhaps TRBD2 as D (5 bases). Germline-derived CDR1 and CDR2 are PRHDT and FYEKMQ (reference sequence). Between the trimmed V and J ends, which lost 3 bases and 8 bases, there was a span of 7 bases. CDR3 length equals 12 residues. CDR3 in amino acids: CASSFRGGELFF. In nucleotides, the CDR3 is TGTGCCAGCAGCTTTCGAGGGGGGGAGCTGTTTTTT.

The chain employs TRBV29-1 and TRBJ2-1; D remains ambiguous. Germline V CDR1 and CDR2: SQVTM, ANQGSEA. This CDR3 contains 13 residues. V was clipped by 4 bases and J by 4 bases, with 11 bases between them. CDR3 residues: CSVAFSRYNEQFF. CDR3 DNA: TGCAGCGTTGCTTTTTCTCGGTACAATGAGCAGTTCTTC.

The chain couples TRBV6-2 or TRBV6-3 to TRBJ2-5, with 8 bases fitting TRBD2. The CDR3 consists of 16 residues. Germline CDR1 is MNHEY and CDR2 is SVGEGT. The V and J ends lost 5 bases and 2 bases, in that order; junction bases with no gene match: 10. In DNA form, the CDR3 reads TGTGCCAGCAGTACCGATAGCGGGATGGGGCAAGAGACCCAGTACTTC. Translation: CASSTDSGMGQETQYF.

The chain recombines TRBV4-1 with TRBJ2-3; D is unclear. The CDR3 spans 16 residues. CDR1 is MGHRA, CDR2 YSYEKL, per germline. V lost 4 bases to trimming and J lost 0 bases, with 14 bases between them. The CDR3 sequence: CASSRQQLTSTDTQYF. The CDR3 DNA is TGCGCCAGCAGCCGGCAACAGCTTACGAGCACAGATACGCAGTATTTT.